This TCR beta chain was captured by sequencing in a study of shared clonotypes between healthy human individuals. As for the study in general: Samples came from a couple of female and a few male donors aged 18 to 49. Study-wide results and limits: The study found lower generation probabilities in non-shared clonotypes than in those shared by all four donors. The sharing of about 5% of naive CD4 clonotypes was seen across several donors.

Recent vaccinations or acute infections were absent in the healthy HIV-negative adult donors. Concerning this clone: The target antigen is unknown. The same CDR3 is also encoded by other DNA sequences in this sample.

Germline-derived CDR1 and CDR2 are MDHEN and SYDVKM. V lost 3 bases to trimming and J lost 0 bases, with 5 bases between them. This CDR3 contains 13 residues. Sequencing used immunoSEQ multiplex PCR; TCRdb keeps in-frame clones, though not all of them. The sample includes roughly 520,000 clones, approximately 95% of them seen just once. Sequencing used naive CD4+ T cells sorted from blood. Documented subset: CD45RA+ positively selected. This clonotype was obtained from a woman between 25 and 40 years old in good health. The chain recombines TRBV28 with TRBJ1-2; no definite D call. CDR3 sequence reads: CASSFIANYGYTF. CDR3 in DNA: TGTGCCAGCAGTTTTATAGCTAACTATGGCTACACCTTC.